One T cell receptor (beta chain) is described in this entry. With V trimmed by 1 base and J by 0 bases, 2 bases remained unmatched. The CDR3 is 15 residues long. Looked up from germline, CDR1 is SGHKS and CDR2 is YYEKEE (reference sequence). These data come from a study of blood T cell repertoires in COVID-19. Across the study: Some COVID-19 samples were acute and others convalescent; all came from the United States, Italy and Spain.

In the study's own analysis: The authors estimated nucleated cell counts from reference gene primer amplification. Measured with immunoSEQ multiplex PCR; TCRdb has only the in-frame clones, and not every one. The V and J calls and clone size come from that table; D and trimming were worked out from the DNA. The sample records approximately 270,000 clones, 91% being singletons. Those enrolled, adults aged roughly 18 to 89 years, came from about two dozen US areas. The sample consisted of PBMCs or T cells enriched from blood (not recorded which). The TCR comes from a human donor in a cohort exposed to, infected with or recovered from COVID-19 (not recorded which). The donor label of this sample is uncertain. The J gene is TRBJ2-7, the V gene TRBV5-5; TRBD1 matches 9 bases. This CDR3 reads CASSLRTGDSYEQYF. In DNA, the CDR3 is TGTGCCAGCAGCTTGAGGACAGGGGACTCCTACGAGCAGTACTTC.